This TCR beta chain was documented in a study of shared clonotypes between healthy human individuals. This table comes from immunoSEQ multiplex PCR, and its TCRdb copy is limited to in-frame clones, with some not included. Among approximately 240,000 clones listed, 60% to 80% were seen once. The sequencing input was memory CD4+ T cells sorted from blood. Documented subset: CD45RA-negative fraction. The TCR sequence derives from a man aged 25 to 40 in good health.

CDR3 protein: CASRRSGGSSYEQYF. The CDR3 DNA follows: TGTGCCAGCAGGCGATCAGGGGGGTCGTCCTACGAGCAGTACTTC. The chain employs TRBV28 and TRBJ2-7; perhaps TRBD1 as D (7 bases). Looked up from germline, CDR1 is MDHEN and CDR2 is SYDVKM. The CDR3 is 15 amino acids. V dropped 6 bases and J dropped 1 base, with 16 bases sitting between them. The entire variable domain, with the rest obtained from reference TRBV28 and TRBJ2-7, is as follows: DVKVTQSSRYLVKRTGEKVFLECVQDMDHENMFWYRQDPGLGLRLIYFSYDVKMKEKGDIPEGYSVSREKKERFSLILESASTNQTSMYLCASRRSGGSSYEQYFGPGTRLTVT.